Below are 3 T cell receptor beta chains sequenced from a single sample in a study of blood T cell repertoires in COVID-19. Sequenced by immunoSEQ multiplex PCR; TCRdb stores in-frame clones only, minus some. The repertoire holds some 46,000 clones, 80% to 90% seen once, with 7% to 9% in the top ten. The sample taken for sequencing was peripheral blood. Every receptor here comes from a man aged 50 to 59 with acute or convalescent COVID-19.

The V gene is TRBV3-1 (or the pseudogene TRBV3-2), the J gene TRBJ1-2; 9 bases align to TRBD1. Trimming cost V 4 bases and J 4 bases; bases outside gene matches: 1. The CDR3 is made up of 13 amino acids. Germline CDR1 is LGHDT and CDR2 is YNNKEL (reference sequence). Here the CDR3 DNA reads TGTGCCAGCAGCCCGGGACAGGGCTATGGCTACACCTTC. Translating gives CASSPGQGYGYTF.

The rearrangement uses TRBV15 and TRBJ2-7; 10 bases are shared with TRBD1. Germline CDR1 is LNHNV and CDR2 is YYDKDF (reference sequence). The CDR3 spans 14 residues. With 7 bases clipped from V and 1 base from J, the junction kept 4 bases outside the gene matches. This CDR3 reads CATKRDRGSYEQYF. CDR3 bases: TGTGCCACCAAGCGGGACAGGGGATCCTACGAGCAGTACTTC.

The chain joins TRBV25-1 to TRBJ1-2; D perhaps matches TRBD1 (6 bases). The CDR3 covers 15 residues. CDR1 is MGHDK and CDR2 is SYGVNS in the germline V gene. V was pared by 6 bases and J by 6 bases, with 20 bases between. The CDR3 sequence: CASSKNTGTRDGYTF. CDR3 in DNA: TGTGCCAGCAGCAAGAACACAGGGACCAGGGATGGCTACACCTTC.